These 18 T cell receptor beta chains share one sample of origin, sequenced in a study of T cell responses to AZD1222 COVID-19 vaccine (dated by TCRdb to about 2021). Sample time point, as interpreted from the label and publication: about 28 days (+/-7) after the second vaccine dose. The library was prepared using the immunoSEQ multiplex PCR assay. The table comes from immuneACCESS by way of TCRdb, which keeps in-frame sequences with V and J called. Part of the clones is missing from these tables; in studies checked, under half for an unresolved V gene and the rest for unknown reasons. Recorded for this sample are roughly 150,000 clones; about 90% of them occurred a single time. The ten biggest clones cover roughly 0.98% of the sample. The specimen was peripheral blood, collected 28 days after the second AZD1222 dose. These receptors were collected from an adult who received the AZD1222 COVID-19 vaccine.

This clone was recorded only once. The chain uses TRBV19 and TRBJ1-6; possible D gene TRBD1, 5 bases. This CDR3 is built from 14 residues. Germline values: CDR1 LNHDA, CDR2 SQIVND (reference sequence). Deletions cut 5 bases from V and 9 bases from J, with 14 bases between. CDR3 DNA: TGTGCCAGTAGTTCGGGGGTCTGGCGTTCACCCCTCCACTTT. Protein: CASSSGVWRSPLHF.

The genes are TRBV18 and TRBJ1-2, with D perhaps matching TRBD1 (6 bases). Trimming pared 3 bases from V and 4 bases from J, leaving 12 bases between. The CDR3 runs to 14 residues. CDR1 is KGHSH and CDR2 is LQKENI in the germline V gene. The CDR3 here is CASSPEGQAYGYTF. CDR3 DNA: TGTGCCAGCTCACCCGAGGGACAAGCCTATGGCTACACCTTC.

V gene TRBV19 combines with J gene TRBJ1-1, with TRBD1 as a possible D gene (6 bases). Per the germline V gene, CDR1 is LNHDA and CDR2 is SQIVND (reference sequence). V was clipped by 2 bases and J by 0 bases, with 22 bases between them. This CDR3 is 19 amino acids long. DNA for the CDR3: TGTGCCAGTAGTATACAAGGGACAAATACACTGGGATTGAACACTGAAGCTTTCTTT. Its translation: CASSIQGTNTLGLNTEAFF.

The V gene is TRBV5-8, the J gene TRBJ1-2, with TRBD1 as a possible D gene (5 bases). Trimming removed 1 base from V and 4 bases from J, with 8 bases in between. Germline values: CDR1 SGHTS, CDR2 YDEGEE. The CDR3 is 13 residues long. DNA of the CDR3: TGTGCCAGCAGCTTGAGACAGCTCTATGGCTACACCTTC. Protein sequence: CASSLRQLYGYTF.

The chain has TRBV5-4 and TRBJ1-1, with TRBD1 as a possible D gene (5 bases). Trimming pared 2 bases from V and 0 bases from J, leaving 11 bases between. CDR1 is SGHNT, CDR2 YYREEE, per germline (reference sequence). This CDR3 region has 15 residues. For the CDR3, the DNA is TGTGCCAGCAGCTTAACTGGGGCATTGAACACTGAAGCTTTCTTT. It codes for CASSLTGALNTEAFF.

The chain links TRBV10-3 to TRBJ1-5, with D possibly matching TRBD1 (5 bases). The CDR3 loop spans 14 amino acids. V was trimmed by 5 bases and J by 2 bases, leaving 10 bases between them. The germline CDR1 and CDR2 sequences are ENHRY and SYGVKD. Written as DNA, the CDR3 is TGTGCCATCAGTCGGGACGAAGGCAATCAGCCCCAGCATTTT. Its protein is CAISRDEGNQPQHF.

The CDR3 spells CASSILTRGNQPQHF. The CDR3 nucleotides are TGTGCCAGTAGTATCCTCACGAGGGGCAATCAGCCCCAGCATTTT. V usage is TRBV19 and J usage is TRBJ1-5; D is ambiguous. CDR1 is LNHDA and CDR2 is SQIVND in the germline V gene (reference sequence). CDR3 length equals 15 residues. The V end was cut by 3 bases, the J end by 2 bases, with 11 bases between.

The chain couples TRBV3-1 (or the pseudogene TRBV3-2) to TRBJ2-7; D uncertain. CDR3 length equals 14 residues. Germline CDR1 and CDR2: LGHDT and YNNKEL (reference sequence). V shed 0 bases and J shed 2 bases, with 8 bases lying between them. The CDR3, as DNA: TGTGCCAGCAGCCAAGAGCCGCGCCCCTACGAGCAGTACTTC. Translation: CASSQEPRPYEQYF.

The CDR3 here is CASSENTVRVGNTIYF. CDR3 sequence (DNA): TGTGCCAGCAGTGAAAATACAGTTCGGGTTGGAAACACCATATATTTT. This chain links TRBV6-1 with TRBJ1-3; D gene ambiguous. The CDR3 totals 16 residues. Trimming left V 2 bases short and J 3 bases short, with 14 bases between. In germline, CDR1 is MNHNS, CDR2 SASEGT.

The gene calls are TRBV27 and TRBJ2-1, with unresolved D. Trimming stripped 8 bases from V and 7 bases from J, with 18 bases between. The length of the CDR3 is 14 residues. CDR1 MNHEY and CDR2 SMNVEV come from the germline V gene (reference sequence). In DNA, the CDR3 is TGTGCCAGCGGAAGACTTCTCTCCGGGAATGAGCAGTTCTTC. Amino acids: CASGRLLSGNEQFF.

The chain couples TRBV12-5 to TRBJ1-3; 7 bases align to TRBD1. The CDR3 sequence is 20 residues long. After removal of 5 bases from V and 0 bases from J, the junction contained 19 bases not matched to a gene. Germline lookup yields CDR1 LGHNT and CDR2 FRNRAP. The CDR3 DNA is TGTGCTAGTGGTCCGCGACAGGGAACGAACCCCACTGGCTCTGGAAACACCATATATTTT. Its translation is CASGPRQGTNPTGSGNTIYF. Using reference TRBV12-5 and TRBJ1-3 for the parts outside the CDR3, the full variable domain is DARVTQTPRHKVTEMGQEVTMRCQPILGHNTVFWYRQTMMQGLELLAYFRNRAPLDDSGMPKDRFSAEMPDATLATLKIQPSEPRDSAVYFCASGPRQGTNPTGSGNTIYFGEGSWLTVV.

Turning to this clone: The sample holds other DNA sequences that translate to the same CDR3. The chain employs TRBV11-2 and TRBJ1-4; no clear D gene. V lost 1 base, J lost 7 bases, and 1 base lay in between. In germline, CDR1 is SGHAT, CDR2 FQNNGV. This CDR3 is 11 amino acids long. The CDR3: CASSLGEKLFF. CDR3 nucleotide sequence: TGTGCCAGCAGCTTAGGTGAAAAACTGTTTTTT.

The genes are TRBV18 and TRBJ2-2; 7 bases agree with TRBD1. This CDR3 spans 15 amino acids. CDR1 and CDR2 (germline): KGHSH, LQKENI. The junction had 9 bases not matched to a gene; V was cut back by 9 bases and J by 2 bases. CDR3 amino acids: CASRTGTVNTGELFF. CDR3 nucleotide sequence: TGTGCCAGTAGAACCGGGACAGTTAACACCGGGGAGCTGTTTTTT.

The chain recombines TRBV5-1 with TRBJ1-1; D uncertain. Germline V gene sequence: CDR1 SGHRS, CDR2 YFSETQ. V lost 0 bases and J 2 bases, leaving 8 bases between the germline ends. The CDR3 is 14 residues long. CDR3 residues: CASSLVVPNTEAFF. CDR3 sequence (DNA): TGCGCCAGCAGCTTGGTGGTCCCTAACACTGAAGCTTTCTTT.

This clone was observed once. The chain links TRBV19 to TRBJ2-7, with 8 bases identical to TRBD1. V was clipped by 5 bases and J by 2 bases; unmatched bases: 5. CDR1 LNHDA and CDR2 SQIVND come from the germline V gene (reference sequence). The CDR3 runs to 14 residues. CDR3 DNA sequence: TGTGCCAGTAGTTCGGCAGGGGGCGCCTACGAGCAGTACTTC. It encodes CASSSAGGAYEQYF.

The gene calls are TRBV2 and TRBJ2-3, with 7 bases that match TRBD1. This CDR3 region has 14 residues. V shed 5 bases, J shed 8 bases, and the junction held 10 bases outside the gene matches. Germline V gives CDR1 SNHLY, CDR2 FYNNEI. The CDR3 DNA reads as TGTGCCAGCAGTAAAGACAGGGTCCGAGGTACGCAGTATTTT. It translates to CASSKDRVRGTQYF.

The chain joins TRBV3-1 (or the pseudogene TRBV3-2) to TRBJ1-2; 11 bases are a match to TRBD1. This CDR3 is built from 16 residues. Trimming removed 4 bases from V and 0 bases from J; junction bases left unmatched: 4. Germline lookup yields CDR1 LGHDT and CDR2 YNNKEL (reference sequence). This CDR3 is CASSLGTGGTNYGYTF. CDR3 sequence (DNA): TGTGCCAGCAGCCTAGGGACAGGGGGTACTAACTATGGCTACACCTTC.

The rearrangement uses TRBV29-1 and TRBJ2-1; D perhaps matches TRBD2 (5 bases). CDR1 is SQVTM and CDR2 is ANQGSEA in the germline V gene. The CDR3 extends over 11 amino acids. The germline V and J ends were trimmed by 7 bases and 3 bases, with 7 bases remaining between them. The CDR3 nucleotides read TGCAGCGCGGGAAGCTACAATGAGCAGTTCTTC. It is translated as CSAGSYNEQFF.